This paragraph covers one TCR beta chain sequence. The CDR3 sequence is 13 residues long. V was pared by 1 base and J by 5 bases, with 8 bases between. Germline assignment: CDR1 SGHVS and CDR2 FQNEAQ. This record comes from a study of blood T cell repertoires in COVID-19. Study summary: Sites in the United States, Italy and Spain provided acute and convalescent COVID-19 samples. In each case, the material was cDNA or gDNA derived from T cells, B-cell-depleted T cells, or PBMCs.

Those enrolled in Seattle joined during active infection and were followed longitudinally afterward. Per the original data handling: Quantification of nucleated cells was approximated via reference gene primer amplification. The protocol was immunoSEQ multiplex PCR, while the TCRdb copy is restricted to in-frame clones and leaves out a portion. D and trimming come from the DNA, and the V and J calls and clone size come from that table. Seen here are some 250,000 clones, approximately 86% observed once, and the top ten hold more than 4.5%. Sequencing used peripheral blood. This chain connects TRBV7-8 to TRBJ1-1; D not certain. The receptor was derived from an older woman with COVID-19, enrolled during active disease. This chain's CDR3 is CASSLVSRTEAFF. The CDR3 DNA reads as TGTGCCAGCAGCTTAGTGTCCCGGACTGAAGCTTTCTTT.